Presented here are 21 T cell receptor beta chains from one specimen sequenced in a study of cytomegalovirus exposure and HLA in healthy donors. PCR involved 60 Vbeta and 13 Jbeta primers. The assay was immunoSEQ multiplex PCR, and TCRdb's table has in-frame clones only and misses some. The data contain approximately 150,000 clones, 81% of them singletons. The sequenced material came from PBMCs. These receptor sequences come from a woman between 18 and 29 years old in good health and CMV-seropositive.

The rearrangement uses TRBV28 and TRBJ2-7, with 8 bases identical to TRBD2. Germline V CDR1 and CDR2: MDHEN, SYDVKM. CDR3 length equals 13 residues. V was clipped by 7 bases and J by 9 bases; unmatched bases: 11. CDR3 region: CASTPGGTIGQYF. The CDR3 DNA sequence: TGTGCCAGCACCCCGGGGGGGACAATAGGGCAGTACTTC.

The chain joins TRBV7-3 to TRBJ1-1; possibly TRBD1 for D (5 bases). The CDR3 runs 15 residues. V shed 1 base and J shed 0 bases, with 9 bases lying between them. Germline loops: CDR1 SGHTA, CDR2 FQGTGA. As DNA, the CDR3 is TGTGCCAGCAGCTTAATGCCAGGGTTGAACACTGAAGCTTTCTTT. Its translation: CASSLMPGLNTEAFF.

This clone has only a few counts. The chain carries TRBV7-6 and TRBJ2-2; D remains ambiguous. This CDR3 comprises 12 residues. V lost 3 bases to trimming and J lost 8 bases, with 7 bases between them. Germline lookup yields CDR1 SGHVS and CDR2 FNYEAQ. The CDR3 here is CASSFMFGELFF. The CDR3, as DNA: TGTGCCAGCAGCTTTATGTTTGGGGAGCTGTTTTTT. Looking up the rest from reference TRBV7-6 and TRBJ2-2 gives the full variable domain: GAGVSQSPRYKVTKRGQDVALRCDPISGHVSLYWYRQALGQGPEFLTYFNYEAQQDKSGLPNDRFSAERPEGSISTLTIQRTEQRDSAMYRCASSFMFGELFFGEGSRLTVL.

This chain's CDR3 is CASSSGLAVYEQYF. The CDR3 DNA is TGTGCCAGCAGCTCCGGACTAGCGGTTTACGAGCAGTACTTC. The V gene is TRBV7-2, the J gene TRBJ2-7, with TRBD2 identical over 10 bases. The CDR3 runs to 14 residues. Looked up from germline, CDR1 is SGHTA and CDR2 is FQGNSA. V shed 4 bases, J shed 4 bases, and the junction held 4 bases outside the gene matches.

This clone was counted only a few times. This chain uses TRBV4-3 with TRBJ1-6, with D perhaps TRBD1 (5 bases). CDR1 and CDR2 (germline): LGHNA, YSLEER. V shed 4 bases and J shed 8 bases, with 15 bases lying between them. The CDR3 has 15 amino acids. The CDR3 loop is CASSPSRWGDSPLHF. CDR3 DNA sequence: TGCGCCAGCAGCCCATCGAGGTGGGGGGATTCACCCCTCCACTTT.

The chain links TRBV13 to TRBJ1-3, with D uncertain. Per germline, CDR1 PRHDT and CDR2 FYEKMQ (reference sequence). V gave up 5 bases and J gave up 4 bases, with 15 bases separating them. The CDR3 extends over 15 amino acids. In DNA form, the CDR3 reads TGTGCCAGCAGCCGGGAACTGGGCCGGGGAAACACCATATATTTT. As protein: CASSRELGRGNTIYF.

The chain employs TRBV19 and TRBJ1-2, with 9 bases lining up with TRBD1. The CDR3 contains 14 residues. With V trimmed by 6 bases and J by 1 base, 3 bases remained unmatched. From germline, CDR1 is LNHDA and CDR2 SQIVND (reference sequence). The chain's CDR3 is CASRTGQGNYGYTF. The CDR3 DNA sequence: TGTGCCAGTAGAACGGGACAGGGTAACTATGGCTACACCTTC.

J is TRBJ2-1 and V is TRBV20-1; 7 bases map to TRBD1. With V trimmed by 5 bases and J by 13 bases, 8 bases remained unmatched. The CDR3 contains 11 residues. Per the germline V gene, CDR1 is DFQATT and CDR2 is SNEGSKA (reference sequence). CDR3: CSAAHRDSQFF. CDR3 coding DNA: TGCAGTGCTGCCCATCGGGACAGTCAGTTCTTC.

The V gene is TRBV4-2, the J gene TRBJ2-3; the match to TRBD2 covers 9 bases. From germline, CDR1 is LGHNA and CDR2 YNFKEQ. The CDR3 length is 18 residues. Germline trimming cut 4 bases from V and 0 bases from J; bases unmatched to any gene: 11. The CDR3 DNA reads TGTGCCAGCAGCCCGGGGACTAGCTTCTATAGGAGCACAGATACGCAGTATTTT. Translation: CASSPGTSFYRSTDTQYF.

The V gene is TRBV7-9, the J gene TRBJ1-4; D unresolved. Trimming removed 0 bases at V and 1 base at J, with 6 bases between. There are 15 residues in the CDR3. Germline CDR1 reads SEHNR; CDR2 reads FQNEAQ (reference sequence). CDR3 sequence (DNA): TGTGCCAGCAGCTTAGCTCGGGGAACTAATGAAAAACTGTTTTTT. Residues: CASSLARGTNEKLFF.

This chain connects TRBV7-2 to TRBJ1-4; D gene ambiguous. The CDR3 length is 15 residues. Germline V gene sequence: CDR1 SGHTA, CDR2 FQGNSA. The V end lost 5 bases, the J end lost 4 bases, and 14 bases lay between the germline ends. The CDR3: CASSQRGGRNEKLFF. The CDR3 nucleotides are TGTGCCAGCAGCCAACGCGGAGGACGTAATGAAAAACTGTTTTTT. The variable domain in full, completed from reference TRBV7-2 and TRBJ1-4, reads GAGVSQSPSNKVTEKGKDVELRCDPISGHTALYWYRQSLGQGLEFLIYFQGNSAPDKSGLPSDRFSAERTGGSVSTLTIQRTQQEDSAVYLCASSQRGGRNEKLFFGSGTQLSVL.

In this sample, this clone turned up a few times. The chain combines TRBV11-3 with TRBJ2-3, with D uncertain. Trimming took off 5 bases at V and 5 bases at J, with 14 bases between the two ends. Germline values: CDR1 SGHNT, CDR2 YENEEA. CDR3 length: 14 amino acids. Written as DNA, the CDR3 is TGTGCCAGCAGCCCTTCTAGAGGTGTAGATACGCAGTATTTT. Amino acids: CASSPSRGVDTQYF.

The chain carries TRBV5-1 and TRBJ1-3, with D perhaps TRBD1 (6 bases). This CDR3 has 16 amino acids. V was shortened by 0 bases and J by 1 base, with 11 bases between the two germline ends. Germline V gene sequence: CDR1 SGHRS, CDR2 YFSETQ. The CDR3 coding sequence is TGCGCCAGCAGCTTGGTCGGACAGAAATCTGGAAACACCATATATTTT. Translated, it gives CASSLVGQKSGNTIYF.

V is TRBV12-5 and J is TRBJ1-1; D uncertain. Germline loops: CDR1 LGHNT, CDR2 FRNRAP. Deletions cut 7 bases from V and 8 bases from J, with 14 bases between. The CDR3 extends over 12 amino acids. DNA for the CDR3: TGTGCTAGTGCCGATCAGCGGGCCGAAGCTTTCTTT. As protein: CASADQRAEAFF.

This clone was detected a few times. Other DNA sequences in this sample translate to the same CDR3. The CDR3 DNA reads TGTGCCAGCAGCGCACTGACAGAGAACACTGAAGCTTTCTTT. This gives the protein CASSALTENTEAFF. This chain connects TRBV9 to TRBJ1-1; D possibly corresponds to TRBD1 (5 bases). V was shortened by 3 bases and J by 1 base, with 10 bases between the two germline ends. This CDR3 comprises 14 residues. CDR1 and CDR2 (germline): SGDLS, YYNGEE.

The genes are TRBV7-6 and TRBJ1-2, with 9 bases matching TRBD1. V lost 5 bases and J lost 7; bases outside the gene matches: 14. The germline V gene encodes CDR1 SGHVS and CDR2 FNYEAQ. The CDR3 runs 16 residues. The CDR3 loop reads CASSPRTGEYISGYTF. The CDR3 DNA follows: TGTGCCAGCAGCCCTCGGACAGGGGAATATATATCTGGCTACACCTTC.

This clone was recorded a few times. The chain is built from TRBV5-1 and TRBJ1-1, with D uncertain. From germline, CDR1 is SGHRS and CDR2 YFSETQ. The CDR3 runs to 14 residues. The V end lost 0 bases, the J end lost 6 bases, and 12 bases lay between the germline ends. CDR3 coding DNA: TGCGCCAGCAGCTTGGGCGAGGGCTTGGCTGAAGCTTTCTTT. Protein sequence: CASSLGEGLAEAFF. Filled out from reference TRBV5-1 and TRBJ1-1, the complete variable domain reads KAGVTQTPRYLIKTRGQQVTLSCSPISGHRSVSWYQQTPGQGLQFLFEYFSETQRNKGNFPGRFSGRQFSNSRSEMNVSTLELGDSALYLCASSLGEGLAEAFFGQGTRLTVV.

This clone was counted a few times. The chain uses TRBV5-1 and TRBJ2-7; 7 bases match TRBD1. Germline CDR1 SGHRS, CDR2 YFSETQ. The CDR3 totals 13 residues. V was pared by 3 bases and J by 0 bases, with 0 bases of the junction left unmatched. This CDR3 reads CASSWDSSYEQYF. The CDR3 region has the DNA TGCGCCAGCAGCTGGGACAGCTCCTACGAGCAGTACTTC.

The chain carries TRBV5-1 and TRBJ2-3; TRBD1 aligns across 7 bases. Trimming removed 4 bases from V and 3 bases from J; junction bases left unmatched: 5. CDR3 size: 14 residues. Germline CDR1 and CDR2: SGHRS and YFSETQ. In DNA form, the CDR3 reads TGCGCCAGCAGCCGCGCGACAGGGACAGATACGCAGTATTTT. It encodes CASSRATGTDTQYF.

The CDR3 loop is CASSQLAGAYNEQFF. The DNA for the CDR3 is TGTGCCAGCTCACAACTAGCGGGGGCCTACAATGAGCAGTTCTTC. V gene TRBV18 combines with J gene TRBJ2-1; 11 bases align to TRBD2. The CDR3 extends over 15 amino acids. Losses at the gene ends were 4 bases for V and 2 bases for J; bases not matched to a gene: 1. CDR1 KGHSH and CDR2 LQKENI come from the germline V gene.

This chain uses TRBV7-9 with TRBJ2-3; D remains unclear. Trimming shortened V by 0 bases and J by 4 bases, and 5 bases separated the two germline ends. This CDR3 contains 13 residues. Germline V lookup: CDR1 SEHNR, CDR2 FQNEAQ (reference sequence). The CDR3 nucleotides are TGTGCCAGCAGCTTAGCGGGCGCAGATACGCAGTATTTT. It codes for CASSLAGADTQYF.